This T cell receptor beta chain was recorded in a study of blood T cell repertoires in COVID-19. As for the study in general: Acute and convalescent COVID-19 samples came from the United States, Italy and Spain. PBMCs, B-cell-depleted T cells, or T cells provided the cDNA or gDNA that made up the material.

As originally analysed: How many nucleated cells were present was estimated from reference gene primer amplification. The data were produced by immunoSEQ multiplex PCR, yet TCRdb's version contains in-frame clones alone and is incomplete. V and J calls and clone size come straight from that table; D and trimming were deduced from the DNA. The data show roughly 230,000 clones, about 80% seen once. This CDR3 comprises 13 residues. Trimming left V 3 bases short and J 8 bases short, with 12 bases between. Germline CDR1 SGHRS, CDR2 YFSETQ. The J gene is TRBJ2-1, the V gene TRBV5-1, with D maybe TRBD2 (7 bases). Sequences were obtained from peripheral blood. This TCR derives from a man aged 50-59 years with active or convalescent COVID-19. The CDR3: CASSSRGADEQFF. The DNA of the CDR3 is TGCGCCAGCAGCTCCCGGGGGGCTGATGAGCAGTTCTTC. Together with reference TRBV5-1 and TRBJ2-1, the CDR3 gives the full variable domain: KAGVTQTPRYLIKTRGQQVTLSCSPISGHRSVSWYQQTPGQGLQFLFEYFSETQRNKGNFPGRFSGRQFSNSRSEMNVSTLELGDSALYLCASSSRGADEQFFGPGTRLTVL.